A selection of T cell receptor beta chains follows, all from one sample in a study of response to subunit inactivated influenza vaccine. TCRdb re-called the RT-PCR reads through MiXCR, storing one row per CDR3 protein. In the table there are roughly 710,000 distinct CDR3 sequences, about 14% of which are singletons. Sequencing used PBMCs from blood, obtained 14 to 15 days before vaccination. The receptors shown here come from a man aged 50 to 59 who received an inactivated influenza vaccine. The CDR3 runs from the conserved cysteine through the conserved F or W. Each record gives: D gene, V gene, clone size, J gene, CDR3 protein, CDR3 DNA. D genes are given only for firm matches. Part of the rows lack a size; the others show once, few, many or a class for expanded clones.

>TRBD1|TRBV4-1|-|TRBJ2-3
CASSQSRGPGTDTQYF
TGCGCCAGCAGCCAATCAAGGGGGCCTGGCACAGATACGCAGTATTTT
>TRBD2|TRBV24-1|many|TRBJ2-5
CATSDLILAGGRQETQYF
TGTGCCACCAGTGATTTGATTCTAGCGGGGGGACGACAAGAGACCCAGTACTTC
>TRBD1|TRBV20-1|few|TRBJ1-1
CSAPDREHTEAFF
TGCAGTGCGCCAGACAGGGAGCACACTGAAGCTTTCTTT
>TRBD2|TRBV4-1|-|TRBJ2-5
CASSRPGGGQETQYF
TGCGCCAGCAGCCGTCCCGGGGGGGGACAAGAGACCCAGTACTTC
>-|TRBV12-3/TRBV12-4|few|TRBJ2-2
CASSKGTSNTGELFF
TGTGCCAGCAGTAAAGGGACTTCGAACACCGGGGAGCTGTTTTTT
>TRBD1|TRBV18|few|TRBJ2-3
CASSPRQGITDTQYF
TGTGCCAGCTCACCACGACAGGGGATTACAGATACGCAGTATTTT
>TRBD1|TRBV12-3/TRBV12-4|few|TRBJ1-2
CASSATGQGVDGYTF
TGTGCCAGCAGCGCTACGGGACAGGGGGTGGATGGCTACACCTTC
>-|TRBV12-3/TRBV12-4|many|TRBJ2-1
CASSFAGGQFF
TGTGCCAGCAGTTTTGCCGGGGGGCAGTTCTTC
>-|TRBV25-1|few|TRBJ2-7
CAAAGGGGYEQYF
TGTGCAGCAGCAGGGGGGGGAGGCTACGAGCAGTACTTC
>TRBD1|TRBV4-3|-|TRBJ2-7
CASGRGTGAYIGTYEQYF
TGCGCCAGCGGGAGGGGGACAGGGGCTTACATAGGTACCTACGAGCAGTACTTC
>-|TRBV12-3/TRBV12-4|few|TRBJ2-3
CASAPGGPSTDTQYF
TGTGCCAGCGCTCCCGGGGGGCCAAGCACAGATACGCAGTATTTT
>-|TRBV28|few|TRBJ2-1
CASSLSLLSYNEQFF
TGTGCCAGCAGTTTATCACTGCTCTCCTACAATGAGCAGTTCTTC
>TRBD2|TRBV6-2/TRBV6-3|few|TRBJ2-3
CASSAGTSGTYTQYF
TGTGCCAGCAGTGCCGGGACTAGCGGGACCTATACGCAGTATTTT
>-|TRBV10-3|-|TRBJ2-1
CAISESAAGEQFF
TGTGCCATCAGTGAGTCGGCCGCGGGTGAGCAGTTCTTC
>-|TRBV11-2|few|TRBJ2-7
CASTSDSLEAYEQYF
TGTGCCAGCACCTCGGACAGTCTAGAGGCCTACGAGCAGTACTTC
>TRBD1|TRBV6-1|-|TRBJ2-2
CASTAGTGGTGELFF
TGTGCCAGCACCGCCGGGACAGGGGGCACCGGGGAGCTGTTTTTT
>-|TRBV18|-|TRBJ2-7
CASSLGSPSSYEQYF
TGTGCCAGCTCACTGGGGTCCCCCTCCTCCTACGAGCAGTACTTC
>-|TRBV3-1|few|TRBJ1-1
CASSPRMGTEAFF
TGTGCCAGCAGCCCCCGGATGGGGACTGAAGCTTTCTTT
>TRBD2|TRBV7-9|many|TRBJ2-1
CASSLAGGLWNEQFF
TGTGCCAGCAGCCTAGCGGGGGGCCTTTGGAATGAGCAGTTCTTC
>TRBD1|TRBV18|few|TRBJ2-7
CASSPPGTGGNEQYF
TGTGCCAGCTCACCTCCCGGGACAGGGGGGAACGAGCAGTACTTC
>TRBD1|TRBV9|-|TRBJ2-4
CASSVDLGGAGKNIQYF
TGTGCCAGCAGCGTAGATCTAGGGGGCGCAGGCAAAAACATTCAGTACTTC
>-|TRBV9|-|TRBJ2-1
CASSAPGRLYNEQFF
TGTGCCAGCAGCGCCCCGGGGAGGCTCTACAATGAGCAGTTCTTC
>-|TRBV3-1|few|TRBJ1-2
CASSQGGSNYGYTF
TGTGCCAGCAGCCAAGGGGGCTCGAACTATGGCTACACCTTC
>TRBD2|TRBV14|-|TRBJ2-1
CASSPRGLDSYNEQFF
TGTGCCAGCAGCCCTCGGGGACTAGACTCCTACAATGAGCAGTTCTTC
>-|TRBV28|-|TRBJ1-2
CASQGTGRANYYGYTF
TGTGCCAGCCAGGGAACAGGAAGGGCGAACTATTATGGCTACACCTTC
>TRBD1|TRBV20-1|-|TRBJ1-5
CSARPTGYSNQPQHF
TGCAGTGCTCGACCGACAGGGTATAGCAATCAGCCCCAGCATTTT
>TRBD2|TRBV24-1|-|TRBJ2-1
CATSETSGRANEQFF
TGTGCCACCAGTGAAACTAGCGGGAGGGCCAATGAGCAGTTCTTC
>-|TRBV29-1|-|TRBJ2-5
CSGRPPSVETQYF
TGCAGCGGAAGACCCCCTAGTGTAGAGACCCAGTACTTC
>-|TRBV19|few|TRBJ1-1
CASTPLRGGRTEAFF
TGTGCCAGTACCCCGCTCAGGGGCGGGCGGACTGAAGCTTTCTTT
>-|TRBV28|-|TRBJ2-7
CASSLKQMTREQYF
TGTGCCAGCAGTTTGAAACAGATGACGCGAGAGCAGTACTTC
>-|TRBV18|few|TRBJ1-1
CASSPTMRAMNTEAFF
TGTGCCAGCTCACCAACGATGCGTGCCATGAACACTGAAGCTTTCTTT
>TRBD2|TRBV4-2|-|TRBJ2-1
CASSQEKVAGGRQFF
TGTGCCAGCAGCCAAGAAAAGGTAGCGGGGGGGCGGCAGTTCTTC
>-|TRBV4-3|few|TRBJ2-5
CASSQDTSHQETQYF
TGCGCCAGCAGCCAAGATACGTCACATCAAGAGACCCAGTACTTC
>-|TRBV10-3|few|TRBJ1-5
CAISRDQNQPQHF
TGTGCCATCAGCCGGGACCAAAATCAGCCCCAGCATTTT
>-|TRBV7-9|-|TRBJ2-5
CASSLETLGRQETQYF
TGTGCCAGCAGCTTAGAGACCTTGGGGCGGCAAGAGACCCAGTACTTC
>-|TRBV11-2|few|TRBJ2-7
CASSFGLSRDYEQYF
TGTGCCAGCAGCTTCGGACTGTCCAGGGACTACGAGCAGTACTTC
>TRBD2|TRBV5-1|-|TRBJ2-7
CASRWASGSAYEQYF
TGCGCCAGCAGATGGGCTAGCGGGAGCGCCTACGAGCAGTACTTC
>-|TRBV6-6|few|TRBJ1-1
CASSRWAGTEAFF
TGTGCCAGCAGTCGGTGGGCGGGAACTGAAGCTTTCTTT
>TRBD2|TRBV11-2|few|TRBJ2-1
CASSLGLAGALSSYNEQFF
TGTGCCAGCAGCCTAGGACTAGCGGGGGCCCTAAGCTCCTACAATGAGCAGTTCTTC
>TRBD1|TRBV15|few|TRBJ2-3
CATSRGGTGVLDTQYF
TGTGCCACCAGCAGAGGAGGGACAGGTGTGTTAGATACGCAGTATTTT
>TRBD2|TRBV6-1|few|TRBJ2-7
CASRPGLAGAHEQYF
TGTGCCAGCAGACCGGGACTAGCGGGAGCCCACGAGCAGTACTTC
>TRBD2|TRBV20-1|-|TRBJ2-3
CSASPTSGITDTQYF
TGCAGTGCTAGCCCCACTAGCGGGATCACAGATACGCAGTATTTT
>-|TRBV12-3/TRBV12-4|-|TRBJ1-1
CASSPTGWGTEAFF
TGTGCCAGCAGTCCAACAGGGTGGGGCACTGAAGCTTTCTTT
>TRBD2|TRBV6-1|many|TRBJ2-2
CASSAGRATGELFF
TGTGCCAGCAGTGCTGGGAGGGCGACCGGGGAGCTGTTTTTT
>-|TRBV15|-|TRBJ2-7
CATSRRGMDYEQYF
TGTGCCACCAGCCGACGTGGCATGGACTACGAGCAGTACTTC
>TRBD1|TRBV6-2/TRBV6-3|-|TRBJ2-7
CASSYGGQFYEQYF
TGTGCCAGCAGTTACGGGGGACAGTTTTACGAGCAGTACTTC
>-|TRBV28|-|TRBJ1-5
CASKPMDSSFKPQHF
TGTGCCAGCAAACCTATGGACAGTAGTTTTAAGCCCCAGCATTTT
>TRBD2|TRBV29-1|-|TRBJ2-7
CSVKGTSGYYEQYF
TGCAGCGTTAAGGGGACTAGCGGGTATTACGAGCAGTACTTC
>-|TRBV4-2|few|TRBJ2-7
CASSQVPSSYEQYF
TGTGCCAGCAGCCAAGTCCCTAGCAGCTACGAGCAGTACTTC
>TRBD1|TRBV7-9|-|TRBJ2-7
CASSWTGYHEQYF
TGTGCCAGCAGCTGGACAGGGTACCACGAGCAGTACTTC
>-|TRBV24-1|few|TRBJ1-1
CATSDPTGHEAFF
TGTGCCACCAGTGACCCAACAGGGCATGAAGCTTTCTTT
>TRBD2|TRBV28|-|TRBJ2-7
CASSSNQQREGLDEQYF
TGTGCCAGCAGTTCAAACCAACAGCGGGAGGGTTTAGACGAGCAGTACTTC
>-|TRBV6-1|few|TRBJ1-2
CASRDRTQYGYTF
TGTGCCAGCAGGGACCGGACCCAGTATGGCTACACCTTC
>-|TRBV2|-|TRBJ1-1
CASPQGTVNTEAFF
TGTGCCAGCCCACAGGGTACCGTGAACACTGAAGCTTTCTTT
>-|TRBV12-3/TRBV12-4|-|TRBJ1-2
CASSKGDTANYGYTF
TGTGCCAGCAGTAAAGGGGACACCGCTAACTATGGCTACACCTTC
>-|TRBV29-1|few|TRBJ2-5
CSGTHQETQYF
TGCAGCGGGACCCATCAAGAGACCCAGTACTTC